Following are 29 T cell receptor beta chains from one sample sequenced in a study of regulatory T cells in long-lasting Graves disease. Time point: newly diagnosed GD, antithyroid drugs for less than 3 months. From PBMCs, RNA was extracted and then used to make the TCR library. For TCR beta, libraries came from iRepertoire HTBI primers and Arm-PCR of CDR3 regions. TCRdb re-derived calls from the multiplex PCR reads in MiXCR, one entry per CDR3 protein. The table lists approximately 300,000 distinct CDR3 sequences, 15% to 20% of them singletons. Sequences were derived from peripheral blood mononuclear cells (PBMCs), sampled at new diagnosis, from a patient treated with antithyroid drugs. The receptors were gathered from a female donor with Graves disease.

This clonotype was observed a handful of times. This chain connects TRBV6-2 or TRBV6-3 to TRBJ2-7; weak D call: TRBD2 (5 bases). The CDR3 consists of 13 residues. Germline CDR1 MNHEY, CDR2 SVGEGT. The ends were cut back, 6 bases at V and 3 bases at J, with 12 bases in the middle. The CDR3 protein is CASSPRRDYEQYF. DNA of the CDR3: TGTGCCAGCAGCCCCCGTCGGGACTACGAGCAGTACTTC.

This clonotype was recorded many times. The chain combines TRBV29-1 with TRBJ2-7; unclear D gene. CDR3 length: 11 residues. Germline values: CDR1 SQVTM, CDR2 ANQGSEA. Trimming took 4 bases from V and 6 from J, leaving 10 bases between them. The CDR3 sequence is CSVVGLFEQYF. CDR3 in DNA: TGCAGCGTTGTGGGTCTGTTCGAGCAGTACTTC.

This clonotype was detected ten times or more. The rearrangement uses TRBV2 and TRBJ2-7, with D hard to call. The germline V and J ends were trimmed by 6 bases and 2 bases, with 11 bases remaining between them. The CDR3 runs 13 residues. Germline V gene data show CDR1 as SNHLY and CDR2 as FYNNEI. The CDR3 is CASRKDATYEQYF. In DNA, the CDR3 is TGTGCCAGCAGGAAAGACGCCACCTACGAGCAGTACTTC.

In its sample, this clonotype was seen many times. V usage is TRBV5-1 and J usage is TRBJ1-5; no clear D. Germline V gene data show CDR1 as SGHRS and CDR2 as YFSETQ. CDR3 length: 14 amino acids. With 1 base removed from V and 5 bases from J, the gap between germline ends came to 10 bases. For the CDR3, the DNA is TGCGCCAGCAGCTTGCAAGGCGGGGATCAGCCCCAGCATTTT. Its protein product is CASSLQGGDQPQHF.

This clonotype was seen at least ten times. The chain couples TRBV19 to TRBJ1-2, with 12 positions matching TRBD1. The CDR3 runs 15 residues. V dropped 7 bases and J dropped 4; count of bases not matched to a gene: 7. Germline-derived CDR1 and CDR2 are LNHDA and SQIVND (reference sequence). The CDR3 region is CASNPGQGAGYGYTF. For the CDR3, the DNA is TGTGCCAGTAATCCGGGACAGGGGGCGGGCTATGGCTACACCTTC.

For this clonotype: A much larger clone differs from this one at a single base, so this may be a read error. The chain joins TRBV11-2 to TRBJ2-1; 8 bases are shared with TRBD1. The length of the CDR3 is 15 residues. Germline-derived CDR1 and CDR2 are SGHAT and FQNNGV. Trimming cost V 6 bases and J 10 bases; bases outside gene matches: 14. The CDR3 loop reads CASSPPGTGPYEQFF. CDR3 nucleotides: TGTGCCAGCAGTCCCCCAGGGACAGGACCTTACGAGCAGTTCTTC.

This clonotype occurred many times. V and J are TRBV5-5 and TRBJ2-1; TRBD2 matches 7 bases. J was trimmed by 5 bases and V by 4 bases; bases with no gene match: 6. The length of the CDR3 is 14 residues. Per the germline V gene, CDR1 is SGHKS and CDR2 is YYEKEE (reference sequence). CDR3 sequence (DNA): TGTGCCAGCAGCCCCAGCGGGACCCACAATGAGCAGTTCTTC. It encodes CASSPSGTHNEQFF.

The sample holds many counts of this clonotype. The chain has TRBV20-1 and TRBJ2-3; tentatively, D is TRBD2 (5 bases). The CDR3 consists of 15 residues. The V gene's germline CDR1 is DFQATT and CDR2 SNEGSKA (reference sequence). The germline V and J ends were trimmed by 6 bases and 2 bases, with 18 bases remaining between them. CDR3 residues: CSATASSRATDTQYF. In nucleotides, the CDR3 is TGCAGTGCGACCGCCTCTAGCCGGGCCACAGATACGCAGTATTTT.

As to this clonotype: This sequence may be a read error, since a much larger clone differs from it by one base. The chain recombines TRBV12-3 or TRBV12-4 with TRBJ2-7, with a possible D match to TRBD2 (5 bases). This CDR3 has 12 amino acids. Trimming stripped 3 bases from V and 2 bases from J, with 5 bases between. The DNA for the CDR3 is TGTGCCAGCAGTTTCGGGGCCTACGAGCAGTACTTC. It specifies CASSFGAYEQYF.

The chain couples TRBV20-1 to TRBJ1-5; 9 positions match TRBD1. After removal of 1 base from V and 6 bases from J, the junction contained 10 bases not matched to a gene. Germline V gene lookup returns CDR1 DFQATT and CDR2 SNEGSKA (reference sequence). The CDR3 consists of 16 residues. The DNA for the CDR3 is TGCAGTGCTAGAGGCGGGAACAGGGGGCCGGGTCAGCCCCAGCATTTT. It translates to CSARGGNRGPGQPQHF.

This sequence joins TRBV20-1 and TRBJ2-1, with D perhaps matching TRBD2 (6 bases). The CDR3 length is 13 residues. Looked up from germline, CDR1 is DFQATT and CDR2 is SNEGSKA (reference sequence). This CDR3 is CARARGSRGEQFF. DNA of the CDR3: TGCGCTCGGGCCCGGGGGAGTCGTGGTGAGCAGTTCTTC.

Note on this clonotype: A far larger clone is one nucleotide away, so this likely arose from a read error. This chain links TRBV7-9 with TRBJ2-5; TRBD2 aligns across 11 bases. Germline CDR1 is SEHNR and CDR2 is FQNEAQ (reference sequence). Losses at the gene ends were 6 bases for V and 11 bases for J; bases not matched to a gene: 17. The CDR3 is made up of 16 amino acids. This chain's CDR3 is CASSPPTLAGDNEQYF. The CDR3 DNA reads TGTGCCAGCAGTCCCCCCACACTAGCGGGAGACAATGAGCAGTACTTC.

The gene calls are TRBV25-1 and TRBJ1-1, with TRBD1 as a possible D gene (5 bases). Germline lookup yields CDR1 MGHDK and CDR2 SYGVNS. The CDR3 spans 11 residues. V lost 7 bases and J lost 11, with 14 bases in between. DNA for the CDR3: TGTGCCAGCAAATTGGGACTTTGGGCTTTCTTT. It translates to CASKLGLWAFF.

This clonotype was seen repeatedly, ten times or more. This chain joins TRBV7-2 and TRBJ1-1, with D hard to call. CDR1 is SGHTA and CDR2 is FQGNSA in the germline V gene. Trimming removed 6 bases from V and 11 bases from J, with 16 bases in between. The CDR3 is 12 amino acids. CDR3 nucleotide sequence: TGTGCCAGCAGATCATTCAAGCCGGGGGCTTTCTTT. This codes for CASRSFKPGAFF.

Only a few counts were recorded for this clonotype. This chain joins TRBV24-1 and TRBJ2-1; 9 bases are shared with TRBD1. Per the germline V gene, CDR1 is KGHDR and CDR2 is SFDVKD. The CDR3 has 16 residues. With V trimmed by 3 bases and J by 6 bases, 8 bases remained unmatched. CDR3 nucleotides: TGTGCCACCAGTGATCCGGGACAGGGAAGACCCAATGAGCAGTTCTTC. It is translated as CATSDPGQGRPNEQFF.

The gene calls are TRBV20-1 and TRBJ2-7, with TRBD2 identical over 13 bases. Per germline, CDR1 DFQATT and CDR2 SNEGSKA (reference sequence). Losses at the gene ends were 6 bases for V and 4 bases for J; bases not matched to a gene: 3. This CDR3 spans 13 amino acids. The CDR3 loop is CSAGLAGEYEQYF. The CDR3 DNA follows: TGCAGTGCCGGACTAGCGGGAGAGTACGAGCAGTACTTC.

The chain uses TRBV29-1 and TRBJ1-1; a possible D gene is TRBD1 (5 bases). Germline CDR1 and CDR2: SQVTM and ANQGSEA. V gave up 1 base and J gave up 4 bases, with 13 bases separating them. The CDR3 length is 14 residues. The CDR3 spells CSVEGLGGGTEAFF. The CDR3 DNA reads TGCAGCGTTGAAGGTCTCGGGGGGGGCACTGAAGCTTTCTTT.

This clonotype was recorded at least ten times. The chain carries TRBV28 and TRBJ2-1, with D tentatively TRBD2 (6 bases). The CDR3 sequence is 14 residues long. V shed 3 bases and J shed 9 bases, with 15 bases lying between them. Germline V gives CDR1 MDHEN, CDR2 SYDVKM. The chain's CDR3 is CASSFAGGVGEQFF. Written as DNA, the CDR3 is TGTGCCAGCAGTTTCGCCGGAGGGGTCGGTGAGCAGTTCTTC.

This clonotype was picked up many times. J is TRBJ2-4 and V is TRBV6-1; the D is unclear. V lost 5 bases to trimming and J lost 4 bases, with 6 bases between them. Per the germline V gene, CDR1 is MNHNS and CDR2 is SASEGT. There are 12 residues in the CDR3. CDR3 DNA: TGTGCCAGCAGTAGCATGAAAAACATTCAGTACTTC. This sequence encodes CASSSMKNIQYF.

This clonotype was picked up many times. This chain uses TRBV10-3 with TRBJ2-2, with 7 bases aligning to TRBD2. V was pared by 7 bases and J by 3 bases, with 11 bases of the junction left unmatched. The CDR3 runs to 16 residues. Germline-derived CDR1 and CDR2 are ENHRY and SYGVKD. DNA of the CDR3: TGTGCCATCAATTACCAAGCGGGAATGGACACCGGGGAGCTGTTTTTT. It is translated as CAINYQAGMDTGELFF.

The chain joins TRBV6-2 or TRBV6-3 to TRBJ2-7, with 8 bases aligning to TRBD1. Per the germline V gene, CDR1 is MNHEY and CDR2 is SVGEGT. The CDR3 runs to 14 residues. V gave up 7 bases and J gave up 6 bases; unmatched junction bases: 11. The chain's CDR3 is CASTYGQGTAEQYF. CDR3 nucleotide sequence: TGTGCCAGCACCTACGGACAGGGAACGGCCGAGCAGTACTTC.

This clonotype appeared many times. This chain joins TRBV2 and TRBJ2-5; D possibly corresponds to TRBD2 (5 bases). CDR1 is SNHLY and CDR2 is FYNNEI in the germline V gene. The CDR3 has 15 amino acids. Trimming cost V 3 bases and J 2 bases, with 13 bases left between them. The CDR3 sequence: CASSEGVSHQETQYF. DNA of the CDR3: TGTGCCAGCAGTGAGGGAGTTTCCCATCAAGAGACCCAGTACTTC.

This clonotype has a count of ten or more. The chain couples TRBV7-8 to TRBJ1-1; no clear D gene. Per the germline V gene, CDR1 is SGHVS and CDR2 is FQNEAQ. The CDR3 consists of 14 residues. Trimming removed 5 bases from V and 2 bases from J, with 12 bases in between. CDR3 loop: CASSRGPANTEAFF. In DNA form, the CDR3 reads TGTGCCAGCAGCCGAGGGCCCGCTAACACTGAAGCTTTCTTT.

This clonotype was detected many times. V and J are TRBV11-3 and TRBJ2-7; D assignment may be TRBD1 or TRBD2 (5 bases each). V dropped 6 bases and J dropped 0 bases, with 15 bases sitting between them. The CDR3 is 15 amino acids. Germline V CDR1 and CDR2: SGHNT, YENEEA. CDR3: CASSQVGPRSYEQYF. The CDR3 nucleotides read TGTGCCAGCAGTCAGGTGGGACCTCGCTCCTACGAGCAGTACTTC.

This rearrangement joins TRBV12-3 or TRBV12-4 to TRBJ2-5; 7 bases map to TRBD2. This CDR3 is 14 amino acids long. Trimming cost V 6 bases and J 5 bases; bases outside gene matches: 9. CDR3 amino acids: CASSRETSWETQYF. The DNA of the CDR3 is TGTGCCAGCAGCCGGGAGACTAGCTGGGAGACCCAGTACTTC.

The table lists this clonotype with many counts. The rearrangement uses TRBV27 and TRBJ2-1, with 14 bases aligning to TRBD2. V trimming: 5 bases; J trimming: 2 bases; junction bases outside the gene matches: 5. Looked up from germline, CDR1 is MNHEY and CDR2 is SMNVEV (reference sequence). This CDR3 has 17 amino acids. The CDR3 nucleotides read TGTGCCAGCAGTCCGCGGACTAGCGGGGGGCCCTACAATGAGCAGTTCTTC. This translates into CASSPRTSGGPYNEQFF.

This sequence joins TRBV9 and TRBJ2-1; 8 positions match TRBD2. Germline V CDR1 and CDR2: SGDLS, YYNGEE. V shed 4 bases and J 5 bases; nucleotides not matched to a gene: 5. The CDR3 length is 14 residues. The CDR3 DNA sequence: TGTGCCAGCAGCACCGGACTAGCAGACAATGAGCAGTTCTTC. Translated, it gives CASSTGLADNEQFF.

Comment on this clonotype: Being one base from a much bigger clone, this may be a read error. J is TRBJ1-1 and V is TRBV13; D ambiguous. This CDR3 spans 11 amino acids. Germline V gene sequence: CDR1 PRHDT, CDR2 FYEKMQ (reference sequence). Trimming shortened V by 2 bases and J by 10 bases, and 8 bases separated the two germline ends. CDR3: CASSLPQGAFF. CDR3 in DNA: TGTGCCAGCAGCTTACCACAAGGAGCTTTCTTT.

In this sample, this clonotype turned up many times. This sequence joins TRBV7-9 and TRBJ1-4; 7 nucleotides agree with TRBD1. The CDR3 totals 16 residues. Germline assignment: CDR1 SEHNR and CDR2 FQNEAQ (reference sequence). The junction had 9 bases not matched to a gene; V was cut back by 2 bases and J by 6 bases. DNA for the CDR3: TGTGCCAGCAGCTTACAACCCGGGACAGAAGATGAAAAACTGTTTTTT. This translates into CASSLQPGTEDEKLFF.